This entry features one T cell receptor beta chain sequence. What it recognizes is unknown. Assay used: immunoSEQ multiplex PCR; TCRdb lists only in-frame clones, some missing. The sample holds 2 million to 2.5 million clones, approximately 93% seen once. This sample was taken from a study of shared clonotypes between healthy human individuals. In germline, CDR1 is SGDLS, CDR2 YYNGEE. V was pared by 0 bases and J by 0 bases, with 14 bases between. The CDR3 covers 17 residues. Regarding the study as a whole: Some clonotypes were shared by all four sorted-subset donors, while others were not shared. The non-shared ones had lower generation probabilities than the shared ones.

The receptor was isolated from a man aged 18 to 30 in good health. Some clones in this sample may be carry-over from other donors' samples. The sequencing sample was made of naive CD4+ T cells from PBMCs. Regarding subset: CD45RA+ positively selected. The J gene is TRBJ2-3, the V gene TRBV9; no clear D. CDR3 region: CASSVVTPELSTDTQYF. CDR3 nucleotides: TGTGCCAGCAGCGTAGTGACCCCCGAGCTTAGCACAGATACGCAGTATTTT.